This entry is about one T cell receptor beta chain. Its antigen is as yet unknown. Vbeta (60) and Jbeta (13) primers were used in the PCR. TCRdb's table, derived via immunoSEQ multiplex PCR, lists solely in-frame clones and lacks some. The sample lists more than 20,000 clones, approximately 79% occurring once. The record originates from a study of cytomegalovirus exposure and HLA in healthy donors. Study-wide results and limits: According to a later analysis, most TCR beta chains associated with CMV appeared HLA-restricted. The study put 150 to 200 TCR beta chains on its list as cytomegalovirus-associated.

This CDR3 is built from 16 residues. The germline V gene encodes CDR1 LGHNA and CDR2 YNFKEQ. Trimming left V 1 base short and J 6 bases short, with 16 bases between. This receptor was identified in a male donor in good health and CMV-seronegative. The rearrangement joins TRBV4-2 to TRBJ2-1, with a tentative D call TRBD2 (7 bases). Sequencing was done on a sample of PBMCs. The CDR3 DNA sequence: TGTGCCAGCAGCCAAGTAGCAGGGGAGGGTGGCAATGAGCAGTTCTTC. Translation gives CASSQVAGEGGNEQFF.